The entry below describes one T cell receptor beta chain. The sample comes from a study of blood T cell repertoires in COVID-19. Here immunoSEQ multiplex PCR was the method, and the copy in TCRdb shows in-frame clones only, minus some. The sample has about 40,000 clones, about 80% seen once. V lost 1 base, J lost 0 bases, and 8 bases stayed unmatched. The CDR3 runs 19 residues. CDR1 and CDR2 (germline): KGHDR, SFDVKD. This chain joins TRBV24-1 and TRBJ2-4, with 10 bases lining up with TRBD1. This sequence was found in a woman aged 55-69 years with acute or convalescent COVID-19. The sample comprised peripheral blood. The CDR3 spells CATSDLGRDRGLAKNIQYF. CDR3 sequence (DNA): TGTGCCACCAGTGATTTAGGTCGGGACAGGGGTCTAGCCAAAAACATTCAGTACTTC.